These 30 T cell receptor beta chains came from one sample sequenced in a study of radiotherapy plus CTLA-4 blockade in lung cancer (dated by TCRdb to the late 2010s). Library creation used the immunoSEQ multiplex PCR assay. TCRdb mirrors the immuneACCESS table, restricted to in-frame sequences. Some clones are absent from its copies; in checked studies, under half trace to an unresolved V gene, and the reason for the others is unknown. This sample gives 75,000 to 95,000 clones in total; approximately 79% of them show up just once. 11% to 15% of the sample is held by the ten biggest clonotypes. Sequencing used peripheral blood, obtained from a patient treated with radiotherapy plus ipilimumab. Source of these receptors: a human donor with non-small cell lung cancer that progressed on radiotherapy plus ipilimumab.

The rearrangement joins TRBV2 to TRBJ2-3; 8 positions agree with TRBD2. The CDR3 extends over 15 amino acids. Germline loops: CDR1 SNHLY, CDR2 FYNNEI. The ends lost 4 bases at V and 0 bases at J; junction bases unmatched: 3. CDR3 region: CASSVGGVSTDTQYF. DNA of the CDR3: TGTGCCAGCAGTGTCGGGGGGGTGAGCACAGATACGCAGTATTTT.

In its sample, this clone was seen a few times. V and J are TRBV9 and TRBJ1-2; D gene unclear. The CDR3 is 15 residues long. Trimming removed 4 bases from V and 5 bases from J, with 18 bases in between. Germline CDR1 is SGDLS and CDR2 is YYNGEE. The CDR3 here is CASSRGPNREYGYTF. The CDR3 DNA follows: TGTGCCAGCAGCCGAGGACCCAACCGCGAATATGGCTACACCTTC. Full variable domain (missing parts from reference TRBV9 and TRBJ1-2): DSGVTQTPKHLITATGQRVTLRCSPRSGDLSVYWYQQSLDQGLQFLIQYYNGEERAKGNILERFSAQQFPDLHSELNLSSLELGDSALYFCASSRGPNREYGYTFGSGTRLTVV.

CDR3 loop: CAWSLTGGNGYTF. The DNA for the CDR3 is TGTGCCTGGAGTCTTACAGGGGGGAATGGCTACACCTTC. The chain is built from TRBV30 and TRBJ1-2; 8 bases align to TRBD1. The trim removed 2 bases at V and 6 bases at J, leaving 5 bases unmatched. CDR1 and CDR2 from the germline V gene are GTSNPN and SVGIG (reference sequence). The CDR3 loop spans 13 amino acids. Looking up the rest from reference TRBV30 and TRBJ1-2 gives the full variable domain: SQTIHQWPATLVQPVGSPLSLECTVEGTSNPNLYWYRQAAGRGLQLLFYSVGIGQISSEVPQNLSASRPQDRQFILSSKKLLLSDSGFYLCAWSLTGGNGYTFGSGTRLTVV.

DNA for the CDR3: TGTGCCAGCAGCGCGACAGCTAACTATGGCTACACCTTC. This encodes CASSATANYGYTF. V and J are TRBV28 and TRBJ1-2, with D possibly matching TRBD1 (5 bases). This CDR3 has 13 amino acids. V was shortened by 6 bases and J by 0 bases, with 8 bases between the two germline ends. In germline, CDR1 is MDHEN, CDR2 SYDVKM.

This clone was seen more than once but under ten times. An end of the junction differs from the germline gene, which may be a read error. The V gene is TRBV27, the J gene TRBJ1-5; D remains unclear. The CDR3 runs to 13 residues. CDR1 is MNHEY and CDR2 is SMNVEV in the germline V gene (reference sequence). The CDR3 loop reads CASSTASNQPLLF. In DNA form, the CDR3 reads TGTGCCAGCAGCACAGCGTCGAATCAGCCCCTGCTTTTT.

The chain employs TRBV6-5 and TRBJ1-5; no definite D call. Per the germline V gene, CDR1 is MNHEY and CDR2 is SVGAGI. The CDR3 sequence is 15 residues long. Trimming pared 5 bases from V and 1 base from J, leaving 12 bases between. The CDR3 loop is CASSPDISSNQPQHF. The CDR3 DNA reads TGTGCCAGCAGTCCAGACATCTCAAGCAATCAGCCCCAGCATTTT.

This clone was detected once. The chain uses TRBV7-9 and TRBJ2-7, with D possibly TRBD1 on 6 matching bases. The CDR3 is 14 amino acids. The germline CDR1 and CDR2 sequences are SEHNR and FQNEAQ (reference sequence). V lost 5 bases and J 3 bases, leaving 14 bases between the germline ends. The DNA of the CDR3 is TGTGCCAGCAGCCCCCGGGACAACCTCTACGAGCAGTACTTC. Its translation is CASSPRDNLYEQYF.

This rearrangement joins TRBV18 to TRBJ1-2; no firm D call. The CDR3 is 16 residues long. V gave up 0 bases and J gave up 6 bases, with 17 bases separating them. Germline CDR1 is KGHSH and CDR2 is LQKENI. The CDR3, as DNA: TGTGCCAGCTCACCACCTGTCGGCAGAGGCGGTAATGGCTACACCTTC. Protein product: CASSPPVGRGGNGYTF.

This clone was picked up a small number of times. The CDR3 sequence: CASSLATSGVYNEQFF. CDR3 DNA sequence: TGTGCCAGCAGCTTGGCCACTAGCGGGGTGTACAATGAGCAGTTCTTC. The rearrangement links TRBV5-6 to TRBJ2-1; 10 bases line up with TRBD2. The CDR3 spans 16 residues. Germline values: CDR1 SGHDT, CDR2 YYEEEE. V trimming: 0 bases; J trimming: 4 bases; junction bases outside the gene matches: 4.

This chain uses TRBV13 with TRBJ2-5, with 9 positions matching TRBD1. CDR1 and CDR2 (germline): PRHDT, FYEKMQ (reference sequence). V lost 1 base, J lost 6 bases, and 9 bases stayed unmatched. The CDR3 length is 16 residues. CDR3 bases: TGTGCCAGCAGCTTAGAGGCCGGGACAGGGATCCAGACCCAGTACTTC. Translation: CASSLEAGTGIQTQYF.

The J gene is TRBJ2-7, the V gene TRBV19; TRBD2 matches at 7 bases. CDR1 is LNHDA and CDR2 is SQIVND in the germline V gene (reference sequence). The V and J ends lost 4 bases and 5 bases, in that order; junction bases with no gene match: 5. The CDR3 runs to 13 residues. CDR3 DNA sequence: TGTGCCAGTAGTAGGAGGGAGGGAGACGAGCAGTACTTC. Translated: CASSRREGDEQYF.

V usage is TRBV28 and J usage is TRBJ2-2, with TRBD1 matching over 7 bases. V trimming: 7 bases; J trimming: 7 bases; junction bases outside the gene matches: 6. From germline, CDR1 is MDHEN and CDR2 SYDVKM. The CDR3 runs 13 residues. The CDR3 nucleotides read TGTGCCAGCAAAGGTTACAGGGGCGGGGAGCTGTTTTTT. It yields the protein CASKGYRGGELFF.

V and J are TRBV5-1 and TRBJ1-5; D perhaps matches TRBD1 (5 bases). V was trimmed by 4 bases and J by 6 bases, leaving 17 bases between them. Germline assignment: CDR1 SGHRS and CDR2 YFSETQ. The CDR3 spans 15 residues. CDR3 DNA sequence: TGCGCCAGCAGCCGGGACCCTGCAGTGGGTCAGCCCCAGCATTTT. Translated: CASSRDPAVGQPQHF.

The rearrangement links TRBV19 to TRBJ1-2; D remains ambiguous. Trimming stripped 4 bases from V and 5 bases from J, with 17 bases between. The CDR3 contains 15 residues. Germline lookup yields CDR1 LNHDA and CDR2 SQIVND (reference sequence). In nucleotides, the CDR3 is TGTGCCAGTAGTAAAGCCCAAGGACTGGGTTATGGCTACACCTTC. Protein sequence: CASSKAQGLGYGYTF.

DNA of the CDR3: TGTGCCAGCAGCCAGGGGGCCGGGAACTATGGCTACACCTTC. Translation gives CASSQGAGNYGYTF. V usage is TRBV28 and J usage is TRBJ1-2; 8 bases map to TRBD1. Germline lookup yields CDR1 MDHEN and CDR2 SYDVKM. The CDR3 runs to 14 residues. Unmatched junction bases numbered 5, after V lost 6 bases and J lost 2 bases.

This chain joins TRBV7-2 and TRBJ2-5; D unresolved. CDR1 is SGHTA and CDR2 is FQGNSA in the germline V gene. V was shortened by 4 bases and J by 2 bases, with 8 bases between the two germline ends. This CDR3 is built from 13 residues. In DNA, the CDR3 is TGTGCCAGCAGCTCCTTCGCTCAAGAGACCCAGTACTTC. Protein sequence: CASSSFAQETQYF.

The chain is built from TRBV7-2 and TRBJ1-1, with D perhaps matching TRBD1 (6 bases). Germline CDR1 and CDR2: SGHTA and FQGNSA. The ends were cut back, 6 bases at V and 0 bases at J, with 17 bases in the middle. CDR3 length: 16 residues. CDR3 sequence reads: CASRLRGDWVNTEAFF. The CDR3 region has the DNA TGTGCCAGCAGGCTTAGGGGGGATTGGGTGAACACTGAAGCTTTCTTT.

There are a few counts of this clone. The chain links TRBV9 to TRBJ1-3; 7 bases line up with TRBD1. The germline CDR1 and CDR2 sequences are SGDLS and YYNGEE. The V gene end was trimmed by 0 bases and the J gene end by 2 bases; junction bases not matched to a gene: 2. The length of the CDR3 is 15 residues. As DNA, the CDR3 is TGTGCCAGCAGCGTAGGCAGGGGGGCTGGAAACACCATATATTTT. Residues: CASSVGRGAGNTIYF.

This clone was observed a handful of times. V is TRBV6-5 and J is TRBJ2-1; 8 bases are a match to TRBD1. The CDR3 totals 14 residues. Per germline, CDR1 MNHEY and CDR2 SVGAGI. The ends lost 4 bases at V and 8 bases at J; junction bases unmatched: 7. CDR3 amino acids: CASSFLAGGDEQFF. The CDR3 DNA reads as TGTGCCAGCAGTTTCCTAGCAGGGGGCGATGAGCAGTTCTTC.

The rearrangement links TRBV10-2 to TRBJ2-1; D is possibly TRBD1 or TRBD2 (5 bases each). Germline CDR1 WSHSY, CDR2 SAAADI. Trimming removed 6 bases at V and 2 bases at J, with 17 bases between. There are 16 residues in the CDR3. CDR3 DNA sequence: TGCGCCAGCAGCGCTCGGGACCAAGTCGCCTACAATGAGCAGTTCTTC. This encodes CASSARDQVAYNEQFF.

The chain couples TRBV11-2 to TRBJ1-6, with 8 positions matching TRBD1. There are 13 residues in the CDR3. Germline CDR1 reads SGHAT; CDR2 reads FQNNGV. The ends lost 8 bases at V and 10 bases at J; junction bases unmatched: 7. Here the CDR3 DNA reads TGTGCCAGCGGTACAGGGGGGTACTCACCCCTCCACTTT. This encodes CASGTGGYSPLHF.

The V and J genes are TRBV7-3 and TRBJ2-5, with TRBD1 matching over 9 bases. CDR3 length equals 15 residues. The ends lost 5 bases at V and 5 bases at J; junction bases unmatched: 9. Germline V gene sequence: CDR1 SGHTA, CDR2 FQGTGA. CDR3 sequence (DNA): TGTGCCAGCAGCACTGGACAGGGGAAGTTTGAGACCCAGTACTTC. Its translation: CASSTGQGKFETQYF.

The chain couples TRBV7-9 to TRBJ2-3; perhaps TRBD2 as D (6 bases). The germline gives CDR1 SEHNR, CDR2 FQNEAQ (reference sequence). V gave up 1 base and J gave up 1 base, with 9 bases separating them. The CDR3 sequence is 15 residues long. The CDR3 DNA is TGTGCCAGCAGCTTAGAGGGACTCCGCACAGATACGCAGTATTTT. It codes for CASSLEGLRTDTQYF.

This clone was observed once. V usage is TRBV15 and J usage is TRBJ2-5; D not resolved. The CDR3 consists of 13 residues. Germline V CDR1 and CDR2: LNHNV, YYDKDF (reference sequence). Between the trimmed V and J ends, which lost 0 bases and 5 bases, there was a span of 7 bases. CDR3 amino acids: CATSRDRVETQYF. CDR3 sequence (DNA): TGTGCCACCAGCAGAGATCGGGTGGAGACCCAGTACTTC.

J is TRBJ2-1 and V is TRBV18, with D possibly matching TRBD2 (6 bases). The CDR3 totals 13 residues. V was clipped by 5 bases and J by 6 bases, with 11 bases between them. Per the germline V gene, CDR1 is KGHSH and CDR2 is LQKENI. The CDR3 DNA sequence: TGTGCCAGCTCAGCGGGGCCGGGCAATGAGCAGTTCTTC. Its protein is CASSAGPGNEQFF.

This clone came up a few times. The chain's CDR3 is CAWNLDSNQPQHF. In DNA, the CDR3 is TGTGCCTGGAATTTGGATAGCAATCAGCCCCAGCATTTT. The chain recombines TRBV30 with TRBJ1-5; D gene uncertain. Looked up from germline, CDR1 is GTSNPN and CDR2 is SVGIG (reference sequence). V was clipped by 4 bases and J by 0 bases, with 7 bases between them. The CDR3 is made up of 13 amino acids.

The genes are TRBV15 and TRBJ2-5; TRBD2 matches 7 bases. Trimming removed 3 bases from V and 4 bases from J; junction bases left unmatched: 5. The CDR3 loop spans 14 amino acids. Germline CDR1 reads LNHNV; CDR2 reads YYDKDF (reference sequence). CDR3 sequence reads: CATSSRGGGETQYF. The CDR3 DNA is TGTGCCACCAGCAGCCGTGGGGGGGGAGAGACCCAGTACTTC.

The chain is built from TRBV28 and TRBJ1-1, with D possibly being TRBD1 (6 bases). Germline lookup yields CDR1 MDHEN and CDR2 SYDVKM. Trimming stripped 8 bases from V and 6 bases from J, with 22 bases between. CDR3 size: 15 residues. CDR3 coding DNA: TGTGCCAGCTACTCCCCGCAACAGGGAAGTGCTGAAGCTTTCTTT. Amino acid sequence: CASYSPQQGSAEAFF.

V gene TRBV28 combines with J gene TRBJ1-5, with D maybe TRBD1 (6 bases). Looked up from germline, CDR1 is MDHEN and CDR2 is SYDVKM. This CDR3 region has 16 residues. The V and J ends lost 3 bases and 5 bases respectively, with 17 bases between them. Here the CDR3 reads CASSFLGQGPDQPQHF. In nucleotides, the CDR3 is TGTGCCAGCAGTTTTTTGGGTCAGGGGCCCGATCAGCCCCAGCATTTT.

This clone has just a few counts. The V call is TRBV6-5, the J call TRBJ2-1; 12 bases map to TRBD2. This CDR3 spans 14 amino acids. V lost 5 bases and J lost 6; bases outside the gene matches: 2. The germline CDR1 and CDR2 sequences are MNHEY and SVGAGI. CDR3 region: CASSQLAGGNEQFF. The CDR3 DNA reads as TGTGCCAGCAGTCAACTAGCGGGAGGCAATGAGCAGTTCTTC.